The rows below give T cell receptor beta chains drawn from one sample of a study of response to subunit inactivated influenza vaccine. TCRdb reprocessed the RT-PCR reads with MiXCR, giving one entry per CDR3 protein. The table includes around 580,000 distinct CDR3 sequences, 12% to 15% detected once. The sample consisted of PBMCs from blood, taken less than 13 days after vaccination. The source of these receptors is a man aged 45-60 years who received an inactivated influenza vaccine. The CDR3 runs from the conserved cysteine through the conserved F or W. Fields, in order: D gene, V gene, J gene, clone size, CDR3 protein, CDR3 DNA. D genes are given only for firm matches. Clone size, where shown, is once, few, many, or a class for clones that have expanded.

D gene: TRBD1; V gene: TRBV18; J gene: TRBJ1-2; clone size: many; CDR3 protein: CASSPDRGNYGYTF; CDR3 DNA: TGCGCCAGCAGCCCTGACAGGGGCAACTATGGCTACACCTTC
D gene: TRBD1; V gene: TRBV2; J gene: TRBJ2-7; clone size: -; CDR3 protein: CASMEDRGRYEQYF; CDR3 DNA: TGTGCCAGCATGGAGGACAGGGGGCGGTACGAGCAGTACTTC
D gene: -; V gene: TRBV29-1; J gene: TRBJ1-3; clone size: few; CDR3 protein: CSVDGAPGNTIYF; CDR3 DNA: TGCAGCGTTGACGGAGCTCCTGGAAACACCATATATTTT
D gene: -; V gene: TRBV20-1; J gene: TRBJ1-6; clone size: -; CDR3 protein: CSARVNHRVGSPLHF; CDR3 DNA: TGCAGTGCTAGAGTTAACCACAGGGTTGGATCACCCCTCCACTTT
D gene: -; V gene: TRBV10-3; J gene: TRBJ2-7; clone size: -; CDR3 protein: CAIRGDYEQYF; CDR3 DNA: TGTGCCATCAGAGGGGACTACGAGCAGTACTTC
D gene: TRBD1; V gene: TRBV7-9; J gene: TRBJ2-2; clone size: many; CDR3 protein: CASSRDRGGTGELFF; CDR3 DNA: TGTGCCAGCAGCCGGGACAGGGGAGGCACCGGGGAGCTGTTTTTT
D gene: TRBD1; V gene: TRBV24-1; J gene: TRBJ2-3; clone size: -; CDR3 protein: CATSAGGSTDTQYF; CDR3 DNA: TGTGCCACCAGTGCAGGGGGATCCACAGATACGCAGTATTTT
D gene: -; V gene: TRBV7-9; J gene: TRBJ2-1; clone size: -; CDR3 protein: CASSLMTVLMNEQFF; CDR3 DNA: TGTGCCAGCAGCCTCATGACTGTGTTGATGAATGAGCAGTTCTTC
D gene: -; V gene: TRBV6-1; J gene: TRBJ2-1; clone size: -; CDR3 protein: CASSQGGAFEQFF; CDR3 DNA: TGTGCCAGCAGCCAGGGGGGGGCCTTTGAGCAGTTCTTC
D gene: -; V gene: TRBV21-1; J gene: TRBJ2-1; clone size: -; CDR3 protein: CASSSHRTEGGNEQFF; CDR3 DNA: TGTGCCAGCAGCTCGCACAGGACAGAGGGCGGGAATGAGCAGTTCTTC
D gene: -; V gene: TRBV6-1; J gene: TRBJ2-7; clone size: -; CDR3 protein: CASTAGLMGFYEQYF; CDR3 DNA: TGTGCCAGCACGGCAGGGCTAATGGGATTCTACGAGCAGTACTTC
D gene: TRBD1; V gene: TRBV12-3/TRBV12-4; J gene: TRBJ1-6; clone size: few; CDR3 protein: CASRTGVHSPLHF; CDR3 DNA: TGTGCCAGCAGGACAGGGGTGCATTCACCCCTCCACTTT
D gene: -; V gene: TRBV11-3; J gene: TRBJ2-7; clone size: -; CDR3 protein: CASSLVAGAGEQYF; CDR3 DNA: TGTGCCAGCAGCTTAGTTGCGGGGGCAGGGGAGCAGTACTTC
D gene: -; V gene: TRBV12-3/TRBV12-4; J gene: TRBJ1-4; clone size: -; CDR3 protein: CASSLTWGVNEKLFF; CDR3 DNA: TGTGCCAGCAGTTTAACCTGGGGTGTCAATGAAAAACTGTTTTTT
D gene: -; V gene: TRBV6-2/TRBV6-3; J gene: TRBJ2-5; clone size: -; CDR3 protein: CASKWTAQETQYF; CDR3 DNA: TGTGCCAGCAAATGGACAGCCCAAGAGACCCAGTACTTC
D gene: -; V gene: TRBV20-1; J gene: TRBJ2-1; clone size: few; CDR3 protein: CSARGFPGSPRDEQFF; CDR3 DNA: TGCAGTGCTAGAGGGTTTCCGGGGAGTCCGAGGGATGAGCAGTTCTTC